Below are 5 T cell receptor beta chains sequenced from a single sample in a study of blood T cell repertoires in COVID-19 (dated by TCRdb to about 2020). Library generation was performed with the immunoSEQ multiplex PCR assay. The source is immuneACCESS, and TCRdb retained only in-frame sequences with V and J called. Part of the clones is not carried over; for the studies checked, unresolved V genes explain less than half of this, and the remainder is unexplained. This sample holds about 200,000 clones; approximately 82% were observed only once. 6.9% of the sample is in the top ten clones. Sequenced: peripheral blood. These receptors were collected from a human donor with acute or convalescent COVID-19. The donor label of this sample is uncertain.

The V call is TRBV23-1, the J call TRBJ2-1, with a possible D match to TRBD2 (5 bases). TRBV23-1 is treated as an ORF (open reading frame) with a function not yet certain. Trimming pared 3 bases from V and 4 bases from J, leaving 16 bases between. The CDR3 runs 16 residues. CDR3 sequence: CASSHSTDRGYNEQFF. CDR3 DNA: TGCGCCAGCAGTCATTCGACGGATCGGGGTTACAATGAGCAGTTCTTC.

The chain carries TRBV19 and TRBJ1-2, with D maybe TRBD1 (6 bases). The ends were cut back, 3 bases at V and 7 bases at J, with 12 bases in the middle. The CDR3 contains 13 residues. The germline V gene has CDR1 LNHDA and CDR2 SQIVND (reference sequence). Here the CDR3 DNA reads TGTGCCAGTAGTATTGGAGGGGGGGTTGGCTACACCTTC. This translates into CASSIGGGVGYTF.

CDR3 nucleotides: TGTGCCAGCAGTGAAGCGCGCACGTATAATTCACCCCTCCACTTT. Amino acids: CASSEARTYNSPLHF. The chain carries TRBV6-1 and TRBJ1-6; D is undetermined. Germline CDR1 MNHNS, CDR2 SASEGT. V shed 0 bases and J shed 4 bases, with 7 bases lying between them. The CDR3 totals 15 residues.

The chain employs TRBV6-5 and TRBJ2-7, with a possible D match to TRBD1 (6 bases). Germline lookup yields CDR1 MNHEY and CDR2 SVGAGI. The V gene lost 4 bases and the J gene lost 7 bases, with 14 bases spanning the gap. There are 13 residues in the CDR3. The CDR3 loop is CASSLGAEREQYF. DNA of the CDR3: TGTGCCAGCAGTTTGGGGGCAGAGAGGGAGCAGTACTTC.

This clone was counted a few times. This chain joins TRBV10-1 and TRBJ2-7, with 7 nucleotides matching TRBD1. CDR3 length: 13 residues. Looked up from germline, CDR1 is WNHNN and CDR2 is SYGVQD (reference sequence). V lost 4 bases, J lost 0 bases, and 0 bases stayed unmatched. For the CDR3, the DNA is TGCGCCAGCAGTGCAGGGGGCTCCTACGAGCAGTACTTC. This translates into CASSAGGSYEQYF.